This TCR beta chain emerged from a study of cytomegalovirus exposure and HLA in healthy donors. Study results and limitations: As a later analysis showed, a missense DCLRE1C variant was linked to trimming of TCR beta V- and J-genes. Later analysis identified over 15,000 TCR beta sequences associated with HLA alleles, using a false discovery rate threshold of 0.05. In an earlier analysis, most TCR beta V segments were productive about 87% or about 30% of the time.

Looked up from germline, CDR1 is SEHNR and CDR2 is FQNEAQ (reference sequence). CDR3 length equals 14 residues. With 5 bases removed from V and 8 bases from J, the gap between germline ends came to 18 bases. This clone was counted only a few times. The antigen is undetermined. Primers: 60 Vbeta forward and 13 Jbeta reverse. TCRdb's table, derived via immunoSEQ multiplex PCR, lists solely in-frame clones and lacks some. The sample lists roughly 120,000 clones, roughly 68% occurring once. This chain connects TRBV7-9 to TRBJ1-2; no firm D call. The source of this sequence is a woman aged 25 to 39 in good health and CMV-seronegative. Sequenced sample: PBMCs. This chain's CDR3 is CASSPLEGRSGYTF. The CDR3, as DNA: TGTGCCAGCAGCCCACTGGAGGGTAGGAGCGGCTACACCTTC.